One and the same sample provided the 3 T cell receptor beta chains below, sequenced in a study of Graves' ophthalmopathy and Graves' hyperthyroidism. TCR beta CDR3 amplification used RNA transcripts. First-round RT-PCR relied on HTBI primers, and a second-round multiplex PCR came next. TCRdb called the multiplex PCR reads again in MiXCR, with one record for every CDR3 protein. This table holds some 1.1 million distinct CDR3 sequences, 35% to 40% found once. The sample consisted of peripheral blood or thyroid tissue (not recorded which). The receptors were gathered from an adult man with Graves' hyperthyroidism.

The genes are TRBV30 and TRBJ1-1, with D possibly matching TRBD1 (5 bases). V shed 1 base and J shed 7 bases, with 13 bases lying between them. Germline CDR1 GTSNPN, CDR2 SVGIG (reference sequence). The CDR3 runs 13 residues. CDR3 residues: CAWSAQGFHEAFF. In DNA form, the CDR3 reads TGTGCCTGGAGTGCCCAGGGTTTTCATGAAGCTTTCTTT.

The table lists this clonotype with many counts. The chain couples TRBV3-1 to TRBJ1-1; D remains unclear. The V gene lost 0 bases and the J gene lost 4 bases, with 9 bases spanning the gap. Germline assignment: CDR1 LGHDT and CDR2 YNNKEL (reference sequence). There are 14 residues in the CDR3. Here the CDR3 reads CASSQDGVSTEAFF. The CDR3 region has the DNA TGTGCCAGCAGCCAAGATGGAGTGAGCACTGAAGCTTTCTTT.

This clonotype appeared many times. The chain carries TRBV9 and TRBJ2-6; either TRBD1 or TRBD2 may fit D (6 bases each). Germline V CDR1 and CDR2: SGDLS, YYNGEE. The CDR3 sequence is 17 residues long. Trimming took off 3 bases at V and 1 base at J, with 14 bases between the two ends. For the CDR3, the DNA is TGTGCCAGCAGCGGAGGAGGGGGGACTTCTGGGGCCAACGTCCTGACTTTC. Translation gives CASSGGGGTSGANVLTF.